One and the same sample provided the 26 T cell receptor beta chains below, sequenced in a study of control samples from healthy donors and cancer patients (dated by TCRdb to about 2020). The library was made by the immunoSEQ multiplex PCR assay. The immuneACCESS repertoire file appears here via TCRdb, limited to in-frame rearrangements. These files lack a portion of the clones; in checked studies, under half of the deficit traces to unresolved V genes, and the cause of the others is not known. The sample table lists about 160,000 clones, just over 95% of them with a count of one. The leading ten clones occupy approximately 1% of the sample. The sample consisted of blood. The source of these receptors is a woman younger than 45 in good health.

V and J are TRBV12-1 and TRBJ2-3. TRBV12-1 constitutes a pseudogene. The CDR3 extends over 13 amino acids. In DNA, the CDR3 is TGTGCCAGCAGCCCGTCCGATTGGTGTACGCAGTATTTT. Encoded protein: CASSPSDWCTQYF.

CDR3 sequence (DNA): TGCGCCAGCAGCTTGTGGGGGGTCTCTAGCACAGATACGCAGTATTTT. Its translation: CASSLWGVSSTDTQYF. The rearrangement links TRBV5-1 to TRBJ2-3; maybe TRBD2 (6 bases). The CDR3 has 16 residues. V dropped 1 base and J dropped 0 bases, with 12 bases sitting between them. The germline V gene has CDR1 SGHRS and CDR2 YFSETQ.

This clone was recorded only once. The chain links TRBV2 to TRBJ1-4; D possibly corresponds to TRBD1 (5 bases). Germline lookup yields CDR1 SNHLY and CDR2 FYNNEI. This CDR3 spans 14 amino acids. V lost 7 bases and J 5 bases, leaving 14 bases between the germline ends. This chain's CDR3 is CASTLREGNEKLFF. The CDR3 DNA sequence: TGTGCCAGCACCCTCAGGGAGGGGAATGAAAAACTGTTTTTT.

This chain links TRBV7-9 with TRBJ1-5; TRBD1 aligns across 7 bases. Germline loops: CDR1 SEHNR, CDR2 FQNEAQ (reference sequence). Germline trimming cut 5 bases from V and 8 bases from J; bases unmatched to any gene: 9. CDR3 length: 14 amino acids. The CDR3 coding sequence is TGTGCCAGCAGCACAACAGGGGTTCAGGAGCCCCAGCATTTT. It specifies CASSTTGVQEPQHF.

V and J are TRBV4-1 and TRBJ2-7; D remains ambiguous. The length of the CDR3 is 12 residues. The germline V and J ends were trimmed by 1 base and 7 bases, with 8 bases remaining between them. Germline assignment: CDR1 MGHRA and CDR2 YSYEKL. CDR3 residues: CASSQGGKEQYF. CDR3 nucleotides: TGCGCCAGCAGCCAAGGGGGAAAAGAGCAGTACTTC.

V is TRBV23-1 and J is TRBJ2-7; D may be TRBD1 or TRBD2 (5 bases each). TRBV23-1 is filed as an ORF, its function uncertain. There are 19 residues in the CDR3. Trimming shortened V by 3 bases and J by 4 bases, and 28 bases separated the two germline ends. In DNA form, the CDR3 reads TGCGCCAGCAGTCAGGCCCTACCCCTAAAGGGACGGGCATCTTACGAGCAGTACTTC. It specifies CASSQALPLKGRASYEQYF.

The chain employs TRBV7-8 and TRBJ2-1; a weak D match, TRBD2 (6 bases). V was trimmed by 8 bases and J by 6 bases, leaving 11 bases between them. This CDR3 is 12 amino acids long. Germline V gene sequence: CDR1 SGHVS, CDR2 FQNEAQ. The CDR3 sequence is CASVSGTNEQFF. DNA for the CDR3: TGTGCCAGCGTTAGCGGCACCAATGAGCAGTTCTTC.

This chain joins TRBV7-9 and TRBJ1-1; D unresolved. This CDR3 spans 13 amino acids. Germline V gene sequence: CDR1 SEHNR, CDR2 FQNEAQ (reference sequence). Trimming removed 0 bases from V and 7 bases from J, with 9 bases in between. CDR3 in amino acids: CASSLALGNEAFF. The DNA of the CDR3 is TGTGCCAGCAGCTTAGCGCTCGGAAATGAAGCTTTCTTT.

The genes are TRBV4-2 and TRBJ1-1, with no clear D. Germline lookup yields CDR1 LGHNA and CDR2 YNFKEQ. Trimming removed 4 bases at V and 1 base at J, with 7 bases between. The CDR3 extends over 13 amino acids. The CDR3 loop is CASSPPTNTEAFF. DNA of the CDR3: TGTGCCAGCAGCCCCCCCACGAACACTGAAGCTTTCTTT.

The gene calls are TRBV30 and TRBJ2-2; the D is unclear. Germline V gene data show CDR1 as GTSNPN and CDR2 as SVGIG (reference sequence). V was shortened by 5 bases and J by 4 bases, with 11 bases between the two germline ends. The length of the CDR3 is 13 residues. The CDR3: CAWGVRTTGELFF. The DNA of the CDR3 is TGTGCCTGGGGGGTTCGAACCACCGGGGAGCTGTTTTTT.

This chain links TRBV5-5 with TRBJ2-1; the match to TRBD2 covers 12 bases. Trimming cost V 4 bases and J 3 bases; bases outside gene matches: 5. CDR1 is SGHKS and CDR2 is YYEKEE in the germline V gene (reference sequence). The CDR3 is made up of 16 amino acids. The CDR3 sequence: CASSHGTSGFYNEQFF. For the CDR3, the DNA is TGTGCCAGCAGCCATGGGACTAGCGGGTTCTACAATGAGCAGTTCTTC.

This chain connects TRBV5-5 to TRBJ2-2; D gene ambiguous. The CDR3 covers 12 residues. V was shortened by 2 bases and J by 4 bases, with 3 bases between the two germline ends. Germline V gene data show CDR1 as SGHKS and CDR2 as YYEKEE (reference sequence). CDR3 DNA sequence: TGTGCCAGCAGCTTAAGCACCGGGGAGCTGTTTTTT. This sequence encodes CASSLSTGELFF.

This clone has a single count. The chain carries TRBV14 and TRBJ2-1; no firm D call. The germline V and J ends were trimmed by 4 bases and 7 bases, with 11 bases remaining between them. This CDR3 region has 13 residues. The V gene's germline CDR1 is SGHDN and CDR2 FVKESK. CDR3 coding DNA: TGTGCCAGCAGCCCCACCTTGGGAAATGAGCAGTTCTTC. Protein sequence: CASSPTLGNEQFF.

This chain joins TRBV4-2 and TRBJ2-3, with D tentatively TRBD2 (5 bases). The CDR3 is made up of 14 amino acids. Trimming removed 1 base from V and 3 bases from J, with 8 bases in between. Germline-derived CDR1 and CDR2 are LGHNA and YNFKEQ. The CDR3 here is CASSQVTGTDTQYF. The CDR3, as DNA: TGTGCCAGCAGCCAAGTGACGGGGACAGATACGCAGTATTTT.

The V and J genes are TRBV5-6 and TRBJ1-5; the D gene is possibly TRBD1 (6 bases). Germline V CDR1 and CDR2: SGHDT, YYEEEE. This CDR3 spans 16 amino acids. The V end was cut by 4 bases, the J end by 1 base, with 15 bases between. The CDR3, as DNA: TGTGCCAGCAGCCTAGGAGGGGGGAAAAGCAATCAGCCCCAGCATTTT. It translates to CASSLGGGKSNQPQHF.

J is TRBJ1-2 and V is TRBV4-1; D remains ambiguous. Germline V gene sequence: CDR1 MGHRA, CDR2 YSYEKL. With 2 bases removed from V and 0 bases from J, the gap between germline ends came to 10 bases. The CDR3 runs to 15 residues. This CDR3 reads CASSQLPSTNYGYTF. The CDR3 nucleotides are TGCGCCAGCAGCCAATTGCCGTCTACTAACTATGGCTACACCTTC.

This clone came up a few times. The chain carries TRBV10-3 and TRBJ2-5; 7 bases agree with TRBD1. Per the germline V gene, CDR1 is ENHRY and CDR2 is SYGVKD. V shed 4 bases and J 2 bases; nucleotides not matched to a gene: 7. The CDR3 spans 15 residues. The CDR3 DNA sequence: TGTGCCATCAGTGGGCTGACAGGGAGTCAAGAGACCCAGTACTTC. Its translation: CAISGLTGSQETQYF.

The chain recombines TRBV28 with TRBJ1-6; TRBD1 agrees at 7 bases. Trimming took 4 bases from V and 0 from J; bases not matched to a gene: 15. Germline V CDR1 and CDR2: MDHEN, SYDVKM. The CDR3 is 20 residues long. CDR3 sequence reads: CASSSLKLGTDHSYNSPLHF. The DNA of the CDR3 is TGTGCCAGCAGTTCACTAAAACTTGGGACAGATCACTCCTATAATTCACCCCTCCACTTT.

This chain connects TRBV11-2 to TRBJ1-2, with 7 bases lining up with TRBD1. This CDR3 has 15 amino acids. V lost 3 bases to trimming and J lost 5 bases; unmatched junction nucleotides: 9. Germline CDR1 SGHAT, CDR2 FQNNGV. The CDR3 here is CASSFRTLQGYGYTF. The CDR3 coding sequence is TGTGCCAGCAGCTTTAGAACTCTACAGGGGTATGGCTACACCTTC.

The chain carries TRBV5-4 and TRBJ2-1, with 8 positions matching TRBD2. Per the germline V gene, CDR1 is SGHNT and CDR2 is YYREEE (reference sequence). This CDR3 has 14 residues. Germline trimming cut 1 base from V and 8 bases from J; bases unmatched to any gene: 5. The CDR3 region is CASSLFGGAYEQFF. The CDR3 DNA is TGTGCCAGCAGCTTGTTCGGGGGGGCGTATGAGCAGTTCTTC. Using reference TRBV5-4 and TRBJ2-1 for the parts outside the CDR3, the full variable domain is ETGVTQSPTHLIKTRGQQVTLRCSSQSGHNTVSWYQQALGQGPQFIFQYYREEENGRGNFPPRFSGLQFPNYSSELNVNALELDDSALYLCASSLFGGAYEQFFGPGTRLTVL.

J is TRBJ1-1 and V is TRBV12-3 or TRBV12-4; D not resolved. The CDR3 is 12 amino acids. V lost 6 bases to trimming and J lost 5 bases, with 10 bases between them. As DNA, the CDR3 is TGTGCCAGCAGCCGCGCGGGAACTGAAGCTTTCTTT. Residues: CASSRAGTEAFF.

CDR3 DNA sequence: TGTGCCAGCAGCCAAGAAGGCGGGAGACCCTCCAATGAGCAGTTCTTC. This encodes CASSQEGGRPSNEQFF. The chain uses TRBV14 and TRBJ2-1; 7 nucleotides line up with TRBD2. The V and J ends lost 0 bases and 6 bases, in that order; junction bases with no gene match: 8. The CDR3 extends over 16 amino acids. CDR1 and CDR2 (germline): SGHDN, FVKESK.

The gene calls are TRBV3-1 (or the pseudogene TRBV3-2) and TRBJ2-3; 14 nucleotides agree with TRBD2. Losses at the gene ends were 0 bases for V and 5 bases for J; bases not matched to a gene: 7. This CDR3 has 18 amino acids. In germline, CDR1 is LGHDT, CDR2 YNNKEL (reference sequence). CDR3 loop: CASSQDLGLAGVGDTQYF. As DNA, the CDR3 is TGTGCCAGCAGCCAAGATTTGGGACTAGCGGGGGTGGGAGATACGCAGTATTTT.

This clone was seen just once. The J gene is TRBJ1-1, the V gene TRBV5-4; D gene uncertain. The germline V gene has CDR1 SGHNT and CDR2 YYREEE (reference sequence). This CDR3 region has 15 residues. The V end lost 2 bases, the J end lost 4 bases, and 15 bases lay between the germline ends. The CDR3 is CASSFNLRVGTEAFF. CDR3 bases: TGTGCCAGCAGCTTCAATTTGAGGGTAGGCACTGAAGCTTTCTTT.

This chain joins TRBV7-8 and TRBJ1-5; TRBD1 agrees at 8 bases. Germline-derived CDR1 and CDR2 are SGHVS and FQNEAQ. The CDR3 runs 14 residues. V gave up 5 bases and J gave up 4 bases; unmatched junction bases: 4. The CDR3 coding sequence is TGTGCCAGCAGCGAGGACAGGGTTAATCAGCCCCAGCATTTT. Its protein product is CASSEDRVNQPQHF. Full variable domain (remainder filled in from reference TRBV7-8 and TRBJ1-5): GAGVSQSPRYKVAKRGQDVALRCDPISGHVSLFWYQQALGQGPEFLTYFQNEAQLDKSGLPSDRFFAERPEGSVSTLKIQRTQQEDSAVYLCASSEDRVNQPQHFGDGTRLSIL.

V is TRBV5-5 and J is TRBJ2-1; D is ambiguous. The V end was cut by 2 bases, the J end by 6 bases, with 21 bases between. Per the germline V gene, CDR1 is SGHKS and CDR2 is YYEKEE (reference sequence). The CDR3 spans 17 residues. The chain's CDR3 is CASSLHPPPPAPNEQFF. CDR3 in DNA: TGTGCCAGCAGCTTACATCCGCCGCCACCGGCGCCCAATGAGCAGTTCTTC.